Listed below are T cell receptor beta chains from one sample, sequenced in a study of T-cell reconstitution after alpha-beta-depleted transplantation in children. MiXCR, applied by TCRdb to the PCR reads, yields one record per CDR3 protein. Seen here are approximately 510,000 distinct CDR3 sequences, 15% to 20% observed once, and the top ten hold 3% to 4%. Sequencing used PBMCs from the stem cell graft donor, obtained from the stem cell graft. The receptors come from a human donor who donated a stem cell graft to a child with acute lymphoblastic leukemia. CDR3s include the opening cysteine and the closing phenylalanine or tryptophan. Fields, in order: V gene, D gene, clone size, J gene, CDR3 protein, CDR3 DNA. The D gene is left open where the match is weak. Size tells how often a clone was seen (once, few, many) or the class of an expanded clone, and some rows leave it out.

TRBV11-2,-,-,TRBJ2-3,CASSPTGTHGSTDTQYF,TGTGCCAGCAGCCCAACCGGGACACACGGAAGCACAGATACGCAGTATTTT
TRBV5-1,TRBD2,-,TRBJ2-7,CASRSSGRDAYEQYF,TGCGCCAGCAGATCTAGCGGGAGGGATGCCTACGAGCAGTACTTC
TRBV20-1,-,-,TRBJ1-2,CSASPLDSDYGYTF,TGCAGTGCTAGCCCTCTAGACAGCGACTATGGCTACACCTTC
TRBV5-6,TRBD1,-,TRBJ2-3,CASSLPRDRALDTQYF,TGTGCCAGCAGCCTCCCCCGGGACAGGGCATTAGATACGCAGTATTTT
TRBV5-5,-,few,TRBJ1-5,CASSFGTVSNQPQHF,TGTGCCAGCAGCTTCGGAACAGTTAGCAATCAGCCCCAGCATTTT
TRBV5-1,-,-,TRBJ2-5,CASSLYGGPYETQYF,TGCGCCAGCAGCTTGTACGGGGGACCGTACGAGACCCAGTACTTC
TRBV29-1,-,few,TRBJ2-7,CSVEESYEQYF,TGCAGCGTTGAAGAATCCTACGAGCAGTACTTC
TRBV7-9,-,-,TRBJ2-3,CASRSGAGTDTQYF,TGTGCCAGCAGAAGTGGGGCGGGCACAGATACGCAGTATTTT
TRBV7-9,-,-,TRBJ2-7,CASSLYGLMDEQYF,TGTGCCAGCAGCTTATACGGGCTGATGGACGAGCAGTACTTC
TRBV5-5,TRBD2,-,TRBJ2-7,CASSLALAASYEQYF,TGTGCCAGCAGCTTGGCTCTAGCGGCCTCCTACGAGCAGTACTTC
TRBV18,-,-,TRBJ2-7,CASSPSWESRQYF,TGTGCCAGCTCACCAAGTTGGGAATCGAGGCAGTACTTC
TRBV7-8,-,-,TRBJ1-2,CASSLFGGNYGYTF,TGTGCCAGCAGCTTGTTTGGGGGCAACTATGGCTACACCTTC
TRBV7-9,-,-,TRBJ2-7,CASMGRLYEQYF,TGTGCCAGCATGGGTCGGCTCTACGAGCAGTACTTC
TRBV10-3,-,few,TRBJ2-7,CAISEGRSYEQYF,TGTGCCATCAGTGAAGGCCGATCCTACGAGCAGTACTTC
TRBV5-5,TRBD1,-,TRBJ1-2,CASSSLGTGANYGYTF,TGTGCCAGCAGCTCATTAGGGACAGGAGCTAACTATGGCTACACCTTC
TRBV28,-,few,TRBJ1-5,CASTFAGVSNQPQHF,TGTGCCAGCACCTTCGCCGGGGTTAGCAATCAGCCCCAGCATTTT
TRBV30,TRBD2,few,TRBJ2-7,CAWILTGGLGEQYF,TGTGCCTGGATTTTGACGGGAGGTCTAGGGGAGCAGTACTTC
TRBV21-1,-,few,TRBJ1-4,CASSKNQGQGGEKLFF,TGTGCCAGCAGCAAAAATCAGGGACAGGGCGGTGAAAAACTGTTTTTT
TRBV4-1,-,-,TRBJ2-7,CASSHEYASYEQYF,TGCGCCAGCAGCCATGAGTACGCCTCCTACGAGCAGTACTTC
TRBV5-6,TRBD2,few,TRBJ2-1,CASSMPTSGRVYNNEQFF,TGTGCCAGCAGCATGCCGACAAGCGGGAGGGTATACAACAATGAGCAGTTCTTC
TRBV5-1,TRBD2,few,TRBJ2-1,CASRGTNNEQFF,TGCGCCAGCAGAGGGACTAACAATGAGCAGTTCTTC